This T cell receptor beta chain was sequenced for a study of blood T cell repertoires in COVID-19. Study summary: Samples representing acute and convalescent COVID-19 were sourced from the United States, Italy and Spain. T cells, B-cell-depleted T cells, or PBMCs provided the cDNA or gDNA that served as material.

CDR3 length: 11 amino acids. Trimming removed 4 bases at V and 7 bases at J, with 8 bases between. Germline CDR1 is LGHDT and CDR2 is YNNKEL (reference sequence). Authors' analysis steps: Amplification from reference gene primers served as the basis for estimated nucleated cell counts. This table comes from immunoSEQ multiplex PCR, and its TCRdb copy is limited to in-frame clones, with some not included. Clone size and V and J calls were adopted from that table, with D and trimming inferred from the DNA. The profile shows some 290,000 clones, approximately 87% of them singletons. The origin of this receptor is a man in his 60s who had recovered from COVID-19. Material: peripheral blood. The rearrangement joins TRBV3-1 (or the pseudogene TRBV3-2) to TRBJ2-7; D gene uncertain. CDR3: CASSLSEEQYF. The CDR3 DNA is TGTGCCAGCAGCCTCTCCGAGGAGCAGTACTTC.